One and the same sample provided the 13 T cell receptor beta chains below, sequenced in a study of blood T cell repertoires in COVID-19. Assay: immunoSEQ multiplex PCR; the TCRdb copy retains only in-frame clones and omits some. Of under 200,000 clones listed, roughly 86% are singletons. Sequencing input: PBMCs or T cells enriched from blood (not recorded which). The receptors stem from a man aged 35 to 55 with acute COVID-19.

This sequence joins TRBV5-1 and TRBJ2-7; D may be TRBD1 (5 bases). CDR1 SGHRS and CDR2 YFSETQ come from the germline V gene. This CDR3 region has 14 residues. V dropped 4 bases and J dropped 5 bases, with 16 bases sitting between them. CDR3 sequence reads: CASSPKGVAHEQYF. The CDR3 coding sequence is TGCGCCAGCAGCCCGAAAGGGGTCGCGCACGAGCAGTACTTC.

V and J are TRBV9 and TRBJ1-1; 7 positions agree with TRBD1. This CDR3 is built from 14 residues. Trimming removed 2 bases from V and 7 bases from J; junction bases left unmatched: 8. CDR1 is SGDLS and CDR2 is YYNGEE in the germline V gene. In DNA form, the CDR3 reads TGTGCCAGCAGCGTTTGGACAGGCGCGAATGAAGCTTTCTTT. This gives the protein CASSVWTGANEAFF.

This clone was seen once. The chain couples TRBV7-2 to TRBJ2-7; TRBD1 agrees at 8 bases. V trimming: 4 bases; J trimming: 1 base; junction bases outside the gene matches: 3. The CDR3 covers 14 residues. Germline values: CDR1 SGHTA, CDR2 FQGNSA. Here the CDR3 reads CASSWTGSSYEQYF. CDR3 in DNA: TGTGCCAGCAGCTGGACAGGGTCGTCCTACGAGCAGTACTTC.

This sequence joins TRBV14 and TRBJ2-1; tentative D call: TRBD2 (6 bases). Trimming stripped 1 base from V and 8 bases from J, with 12 bases between. Germline CDR1 SGHDN, CDR2 FVKESK. This CDR3 is 14 amino acids long. The CDR3 spells CASSQAGTLYEQFF. CDR3 DNA: TGTGCCAGCAGCCAAGCCGGGACTTTATATGAGCAGTTCTTC.

The chain joins TRBV9 to TRBJ2-5; 13 bases agree with TRBD2. Looked up from germline, CDR1 is SGDLS and CDR2 is YYNGEE. V gave up 3 bases and J gave up 1 base; unmatched junction bases: 6. The CDR3 runs 17 residues. The CDR3 sequence: CASSAGGTSGIQETQYF. In DNA form, the CDR3 reads TGTGCCAGCAGCGCAGGGGGGACTAGCGGGATCCAAGAGACCCAGTACTTC.

This clone appeared a few times. This chain connects TRBV5-1 to TRBJ2-2; 7 bases are a match to TRBD1. The V gene's germline CDR1 is SGHRS and CDR2 YFSETQ. V dropped 3 bases and J dropped 1; count of bases not matched to a gene: 6. CDR3 length: 16 residues. The CDR3 DNA sequence: TGCGCCAGCAGCTCTGGCTGGACAGGGAACACCGGGGAGCTGTTTTTT. It codes for CASSSGWTGNTGELFF.

The chain couples TRBV10-2 to TRBJ1-1; 9 bases agree with TRBD1. Trimming cost V 5 bases and J 4 bases; bases outside gene matches: 5. The CDR3 has 14 amino acids. Germline V gene data show CDR1 as WSHSY and CDR2 as SAAADI. The CDR3 DNA is TGCGCCAGCAGTCCGGACAGGGGAGGCACTGAAGCTTTCTTT. Translated, it gives CASSPDRGGTEAFF.

The rearrangement links TRBV18 to TRBJ1-4; D call uncertain. V was trimmed by 2 bases and J by 5 bases, leaving 9 bases between them. In germline, CDR1 is KGHSH, CDR2 LQKENI. The CDR3 spans 14 residues. The CDR3 loop is CASSPGRNNEKLFF. CDR3 nucleotide sequence: TGTGCCAGCTCACCAGGCAGGAACAATGAAAAACTGTTTTTT.

This sequence joins TRBV19 and TRBJ1-2; possible D gene TRBD1, 5 bases. The CDR3 runs 17 residues. Germline V gene sequence: CDR1 LNHDA, CDR2 SQIVND (reference sequence). Trimming cost V 3 bases and J 7 bases, with 24 bases left between them. This CDR3 is CASSMFQSWSSDSGYTF. The CDR3 region has the DNA TGTGCCAGTAGTATGTTTCAGAGTTGGTCGAGTGACAGTGGCTACACCTTC. Combining the CDR3 with reference TRBV19 and TRBJ1-2 gives the whole variable domain DGGITQSPKYLFRKEGQNVTLSCEQNLNHDAMYWYRQDPGQGLRLIYYSQIVNDFQKGDIAEGYSVSREKKESFPLTVTSAQKNPTAFYLCASSMFQSWSSDSGYTFGSGTRLTVV.

This clone was recorded a few times. In DNA form, the CDR3 reads TGTGCCAGCAGCTTTGGACAGGGAGGGGAAGCAGATACGCAGTATTTT. Its protein is CASSFGQGGEADTQYF. This chain links TRBV7-8 with TRBJ2-3; tentative D call: TRBD1 (8 bases). CDR1 is SGHVS, CDR2 FQNEAQ, per germline. This CDR3 has 16 amino acids. The V end lost 3 bases, the J end lost 4 bases, and 17 bases lay between the germline ends.

The chain carries TRBV27 and TRBJ2-2, with a possible D match to TRBD1 (6 bases). Trimming cost V 2 bases and J 4 bases, with 11 bases left between them. Germline V CDR1 and CDR2: MNHEY, SMNVEV (reference sequence). The CDR3 is made up of 15 amino acids. The CDR3 region is CASSLRQGTTGELFF. The CDR3 DNA reads as TGTGCCAGCAGTTTAAGGCAGGGGACCACCGGGGAGCTGTTTTTT.

The genes are TRBV6-1 and TRBJ2-2; D is perhaps TRBD1 (6 bases). Trimming pared 1 base from V and 6 bases from J, leaving 9 bases between. The length of the CDR3 is 14 residues. The germline gives CDR1 MNHNS, CDR2 SASEGT. In DNA, the CDR3 is TGTGCCAGCAGTGAAGGTGGGGGCCCCGGGGAGCTGTTTTTT. It yields the protein CASSEGGGPGELFF.

The chain recombines TRBV7-9 with TRBJ2-7, with D tentatively TRBD1 (5 bases). This CDR3 comprises 14 residues. Germline loops: CDR1 SEHNR, CDR2 FQNEAQ (reference sequence). Trimming stripped 1 base from V and 4 bases from J, with 11 bases between. Here the CDR3 DNA reads TGTGCCAGCAGCTTAGGAGTCCAGGGTTACGAGCAGTACTTC. This sequence encodes CASSLGVQGYEQYF.